These T cell receptor beta chains were read from a single sample in a study of T cells in Graves' hyperthyroidism and ophthalmopathy. TCRdb analysed the multiplex PCR reads with MiXCR anew, one entry per CDR3 protein. The data hold 650,000 to 800,000 distinct CDR3 sequences, with approximately 42% observed a single time. Material for sequencing was peripheral blood or thyroid tissue (not recorded which). These receptor sequences come from an adult man with Graves' disease, either hyperthyroidism or ophthalmopathy (not recorded which). Each CDR3 is given with its conserved first and last residue. Each record gives: CDR3 DNA, CDR3 protein, clone size, V gene, J gene, D gene. The D gene is left open where the match is weak. Rows give clone size only sometimes, using once, few, many, or a class for an expanded clone.

TGTGCCAGCAGCCAAGATGGTCCGGGGAGCTACGAGCAGTACTTC,CASSQDGPGSYEQYF,-,TRBV7-9,TRBJ2-7,-
TGCAGCCCCAGGGGTGGAAACACCATATATTTT,CSPRGGNTIYF,-,TRBV29-1,TRBJ1-3,-
TGTGCCAGTCGGAGGTTCGGCCAGCCTAATCAGCCCCAGCATTTT,CASRRFGQPNQPQHF,few,TRBV19,TRBJ1-5,-
TGCAGCGTGTACCGGGACAGGGGGGACTACGAGCAGTACTTC,CSVYRDRGDYEQYF,-,TRBV29-1,TRBJ2-7,TRBD1
TGTGCCAGCAGTGCAGGGGGGAACACTGAAGCTTTCTTT,CASSAGGNTEAFF,many,TRBV9,TRBJ1-1,TRBD1
TGTGCCATCAGTGAGTCGTACAGTCGAAATGAAAAACTGTTTTTT,CAISESYSRNEKLFF,many,TRBV10-3,TRBJ1-4,-
TGTGCCATCAGTGAGACCGACCGAAGCAATCAGCCCCAGCATTTT,CAISETDRSNQPQHF,many,TRBV10-3,TRBJ1-5,-
TGTGCCAGCAGCTTAGCCTTGGACACTGAAGCTTTCTTT,CASSLALDTEAFF,many,TRBV7-6,TRBJ1-1,-
TGTGCCAACAGTTACTCGACAGGGGAGTCAAATCAGCCCCAGCATTTT,CANSYSTGESNQPQHF,-,TRBV6-5,TRBJ1-5,TRBD1
TGTGCCAGCAGCTTCGGGGAGTCTAATGAAAAACTGTTTTTT,CASSFGESNEKLFF,-,TRBV7-9,TRBJ1-4,-
TGTGCCAGCAGCTGGGGGACAGGGGGCCTAAGCAATCAGCCCCAGCATTTT,CASSWGTGGLSNQPQHF,-,TRBV7-2,TRBJ1-5,TRBD1
TGTGCCAGCAGCCTTAATGTCCGGGACAGACAAGAGACCCAGTACTTC,CASSLNVRDRQETQYF,-,TRBV9,TRBJ2-5,TRBD1
TGTGCCATCAGCGCCGGGACACTGAACTATGGCTACACCTTC,CAISAGTLNYGYTF,many,TRBV10-3,TRBJ1-2,-
TGTGCCAGCAGCACCGGGTCCAACACTGAAGCTTTCTTT,CASSTGSNTEAFF,-,TRBV11-3,TRBJ1-1,-
TGTGCCAGCAGCACCTATACAGGGTGGCGAAACACTGAAGCTTTCTTT,CASSTYTGWRNTEAFF,-,TRBV7-2,TRBJ1-1,-
TGTGCCAGCAGTCCCTCGGCCGGGAATGAAAAACTGTTTTTT,CASSPSAGNEKLFF,-,TRBV7-8,TRBJ1-4,-
TGTGCCAGCAGCTCCAGGGGTCTAGAGACCCAGTACTTC,CASSSRGLETQYF,-,TRBV7-2,TRBJ2-5,-
TGTGCCAGCAGCTTAGTGGTAGGGCGGGCTGAAGCTTTCTTT,CASSLVVGRAEAFF,many,TRBV7-9,TRBJ1-1,-
TGCAGCGTTCGATTGACAGGGTTAGACTATGGCTACACCTTC,CSVRLTGLDYGYTF,few,TRBV29-1,TRBJ1-2,TRBD1